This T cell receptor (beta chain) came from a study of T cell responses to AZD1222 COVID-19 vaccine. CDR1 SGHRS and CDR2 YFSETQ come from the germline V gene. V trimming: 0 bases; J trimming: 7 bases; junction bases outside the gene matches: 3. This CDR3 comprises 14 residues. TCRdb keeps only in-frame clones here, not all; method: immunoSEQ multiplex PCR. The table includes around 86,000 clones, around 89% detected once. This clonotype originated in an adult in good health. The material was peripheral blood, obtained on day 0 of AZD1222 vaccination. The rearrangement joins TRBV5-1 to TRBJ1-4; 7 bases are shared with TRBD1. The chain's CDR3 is CASSLEGASEKLFF. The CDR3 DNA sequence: TGCGCCAGCAGCTTGGAGGGGGCAAGTGAAAAACTGTTTTTT.